Following are 18 T cell receptor beta chains from one sample sequenced in a study of glioma-infiltrating T cells after dendritic cell vaccination. Using immunoSEQ multiplex PCR, the repertoire was profiled, and TCRdb retains in-frame clones only, with some absent. This repertoire shows under 5,000 clones, over 85% found once; its top ten account for roughly 5%. The material sequenced was blood, taken before dendritic cell vaccination. The receptors come from a human donor with glioblastoma.

This clone was counted between two and nine times. This chain connects TRBV6-5 to TRBJ1-5; 7 bases align to TRBD1. V lost 6 bases to trimming and J lost 3 bases; unmatched junction nucleotides: 5. In germline, CDR1 is MNHEY, CDR2 SVGAGI. The CDR3 runs 14 residues. This CDR3 is CASRPGGANQPQHF. CDR3 coding DNA: TGTGCCAGCAGACCAGGGGGTGCCAATCAGCCCCAGCATTTT.

This rearrangement joins TRBV10-3 to TRBJ2-1; 9 bases agree with TRBD2. This CDR3 has 13 amino acids. The V gene's germline CDR1 is ENHRY and CDR2 SYGVKD. The junction had 7 bases not matched to a gene; V was cut back by 8 bases and J by 8 bases. The CDR3 sequence: CAIGRAGGHEQFF. CDR3 coding DNA: TGTGCCATCGGGAGGGCGGGAGGGCATGAGCAGTTCTTC.

This clone was seen once. V and J are TRBV2 and TRBJ1-5; D unresolved. CDR3 length: 15 residues. The germline V gene encodes CDR1 SNHLY and CDR2 FYNNEI. The CDR3 sequence is CATAAGKAPNQPQHF. In nucleotides, the CDR3 is TGTGCTACCGCCGCCGGGAAAGCCCCCAATCAGCCCCAGCATTTT.

The rearrangement uses TRBV7-8 and TRBJ2-1, with TRBD2 as a possible D gene (6 bases). Deletions cut 10 bases from V and 6 bases from J, with 37 bases between. The CDR3 has 20 residues. Germline CDR1 SGHVS, CDR2 FQNEAQ. The CDR3 nucleotides read TGTGCCACCCAGCTTACGGTTGTAAGCGGGCTCCCGGGTGGGGGCAATGAGCAGTTCTTC. It encodes CATQLTVVSGLPGGGNEQFF. Combining the CDR3 with reference TRBV7-8 and TRBJ2-1 gives the whole variable domain GAGVSQSPRYKVAKRGQDVALRCDPISGHVSLFWYQQALGQGPEFLTYFQNEAQLDKSGLPSDRFFAERPEGSVSTLKIQRTQQEDSAVYLCATQLTVVSGLPGGGNEQFFGPGTRLTVL.

The genes are TRBV7-9 and TRBJ1-2; D is possibly TRBD1 (6 bases). Germline V CDR1 and CDR2: SEHNR, FQNEAQ (reference sequence). The CDR3 has 14 amino acids. The V end was cut by 3 bases, the J end by 6 bases, with 14 bases between. For the CDR3, the DNA is TGTGCCAGCAGCTTTGCAGGGGCTGGAAATGGCTACACCTTC. Translation gives CASSFAGAGNGYTF. The entire variable domain, with the rest obtained from reference TRBV7-9 and TRBJ1-2, is as follows: DTGVSQNPRHKITKRGQNVTFRCDPISEHNRLYWYRQTLGQGPEFLTYFQNEAQLEKSRLLSDRFSAERPKGSFSTLEIQRTEQGDSAMYLCASSFAGAGNGYTFGSGTRLTVV.

The chain joins TRBV4-2 to TRBJ2-2, with a tentative D call TRBD1 (5 bases). Germline values: CDR1 LGHNA, CDR2 YNFKEQ. V was trimmed by 4 bases and J by 3 bases, leaving 9 bases between them. CDR3 length: 14 amino acids. Written as DNA, the CDR3 is TGTGCCAGCAGCCGAAGCAGGGACACCGGGGAGCTGTTTTTT. This translates into CASSRSRDTGELFF.

The gene calls are TRBV6-1 and TRBJ1-2; D uncertain. Trimming took 7 bases from V and 7 from J, leaving 16 bases between them. The CDR3 spans 13 residues. The germline gives CDR1 MNHNS, CDR2 SASEGT. Written as DNA, the CDR3 is TGTGCCAGCACAATCGGGATAGCAGCTGGCTACACCTTC. It specifies CASTIGIAAGYTF.

The V gene is TRBV7-2, the J gene TRBJ1-6; D not resolved. CDR3 length equals 15 residues. Germline V gene data show CDR1 as SGHTA and CDR2 as FQGNSA. V lost 1 base, J lost 2 bases, and 6 bases lay in between. The CDR3 nucleotides are TGTGCCAGCAGCTTAGGGCCAGCCTATAATTCACCCCTCCACTTT. This encodes CASSLGPAYNSPLHF. Full variable domain (rest looked up from reference TRBV7-2 and TRBJ1-6): GAGVSQSPSNKVTEKGKDVELRCDPISGHTALYWYRQSLGQGLEFLIYFQGNSAPDKSGLPSDRFSAERTGGSVSTLTIQRTQQEDSAVYLCASSLGPAYNSPLHFGNGTRLTVT.

CDR3 nucleotide sequence: TGTGCCTGGAGTCCCTGGGACAGGAATGGCTACACCTTC. As protein: CAWSPWDRNGYTF. This chain joins TRBV30 and TRBJ1-2, with 8 positions matching TRBD1. The CDR3 spans 13 residues. Germline V gives CDR1 GTSNPN, CDR2 SVGIG (reference sequence). The J segment lost 6 bases and the V segment lost 2 bases, leaving 5 bases of the junction unmatched.

The chain carries TRBV19 and TRBJ2-5, with 9 bases that match TRBD2. CDR1 is LNHDA and CDR2 is SQIVND in the germline V gene (reference sequence). Trimming cost V 5 bases and J 5 bases; bases outside gene matches: 6. This CDR3 contains 14 residues. CDR3 nucleotide sequence: TGTGCCAGTAGTGTTAGCGGGAGTGATGAGACCCAGTACTTC. It specifies CASSVSGSDETQYF. Drawing the rest from reference TRBV19 and TRBJ2-5, the complete variable domain is DGGITQSPKYLFRKEGQNVTLSCEQNLNHDAMYWYRQDPGQGLRLIYYSQIVNDFQKGDIAEGYSVSREKKESFPLTVTSAQKNPTAFYLCASSVSGSDETQYFGPGTRLLVL.

The chain carries TRBV7-9 and TRBJ1-2, with D perhaps TRBD1 (5 bases). The CDR3 length is 15 residues. The germline V and J ends were trimmed by 5 bases and 0 bases, with 13 bases remaining between them. CDR1 and CDR2 (germline): SEHNR, FQNEAQ (reference sequence). The CDR3 nucleotides are TGTGCCAGCAGCCCGCGTGGAGGGGCTAACTATGGCTACACCTTC. It encodes CASSPRGGANYGYTF.

The chain has TRBV30 and TRBJ2-6; TRBD1 aligns across 9 bases. The germline gives CDR1 GTSNPN, CDR2 SVGIG (reference sequence). Trimming cost V 2 bases and J 0 bases; bases outside gene matches: 8. The CDR3 runs to 18 residues. In DNA form, the CDR3 reads TGTGCCTGGAGTTTGGCGGGACAGGGTGTCTCTGGGGCCAACGTCCTGACTTTC. Its translation: CAWSLAGQGVSGANVLTF.

J is TRBJ1-2 and V is TRBV5-1; weak D call: TRBD1 (5 bases). CDR3 size: 13 residues. V was trimmed by 0 bases and J by 4 bases, leaving 7 bases between them. Germline-derived CDR1 and CDR2 are SGHRS and YFSETQ. CDR3 DNA: TGCGCCAGCAGCTTGGGGGGCGGCTATGGCTACACCTTC. Encoded protein: CASSLGGGYGYTF.

The rearrangement uses TRBV29-1 and TRBJ1-1, with D perhaps matching TRBD1 (6 bases). Germline V CDR1 and CDR2: SQVTM, ANQGSEA. V was trimmed by 6 bases and J by 2 bases, leaving 13 bases between them. CDR3 length equals 13 residues. CDR3 in amino acids: CSVETGINTEAFF. The CDR3 region has the DNA TGCAGCGTCGAGACAGGAATTAACACTGAAGCTTTCTTT.

The rearrangement links TRBV4-1 to TRBJ1-4, with TRBD1 identical over 7 bases. There are 15 residues in the CDR3. The ends lost 4 bases at V and 7 bases at J; junction bases unmatched: 9. Germline assignment: CDR1 MGHRA and CDR2 YSYEKL. The CDR3 here is CASSLGQDRGEKLFF. In DNA form, the CDR3 reads TGCGCCAGCAGCCTAGGACAGGACCGAGGTGAAAAACTGTTTTTT.

Regarding this clone: Germline is not matched at one junction end, which may reflect a read error. This chain connects TRBV9 to TRBJ1-1; 8 nucleotides align to TRBD1. The germline V gene has CDR1 SGDLS and CDR2 YYNGEE. The CDR3 covers 16 residues. The CDR3 DNA is TGTGCCAGCAGCGTAGTAGCTGGACAGGGCGATATGGGGTTGGGGTTT. Protein product: CASSVVAGQGDMGLGF.

CDR3 region: CASSRYGQGYGYTF. The DNA for the CDR3 is TGTGCCAGCAGTCGGTACGGACAGGGTTATGGCTACACCTTC. V gene TRBV25-1 combines with J gene TRBJ1-2; TRBD1 agrees at 8 bases. CDR1 MGHDK and CDR2 SYGVNS come from the germline V gene. The V gene end was trimmed by 5 bases and the J gene end by 5 bases; junction bases not matched to a gene: 7. CDR3 length: 14 residues.

This chain joins TRBV6-6 and TRBJ1-1; D call uncertain. The V end was cut by 2 bases, the J end by 6 bases, with 10 bases between. The CDR3 runs to 13 residues. Germline V gene sequence: CDR1 MNHNY, CDR2 SVGAGI (reference sequence). The CDR3 DNA follows: TGTGCCAGCAGTTACGGGCAAAACCCTGAAGCTTTCTTT. It yields the protein CASSYGQNPEAFF.